A selection of T cell receptor beta chains follows, all from one sample in a study of blood T cell repertoires in COVID-19. The protocol was immunoSEQ multiplex PCR, while the TCRdb copy is restricted to in-frame clones and leaves out a portion. The sample lists more than 200,000 clones; about nine tenths were seen once. Material for sequencing was peripheral blood. The source of these receptors is a man in his forties or fifties with COVID-19, enrolled during active disease. The CDR3 runs from the conserved cysteine through the conserved F or W. The D gene is left open where the match is weak. Expanded clones get a size class; other rows say once, few or many, or leave the size out.

cdr3_nt cdr3_aa clone_size v_call d_call j_call cdr3_length
TGTGCCAGCAGGGAGCAGGGGGACTCCTACAATGAGCAGTTCTTC CASREQGDSYNEQFF NA TRBV6-4 TRBD1 TRBJ2-1 15
TGCGCCAGCAGCCCTGGGGCTAGCGTTTACTACGAGCAGTACTTC CASSPGASVYYEQYF NA TRBV5-1 NA TRBJ2-7 15
TGTGCCAGCAGTCCTCCAAGGGGGCGAAATTCACCCCTCCACTTT CASSPPRGRNSPLHF NA TRBV28 TRBD1 TRBJ1-6 15
TGTGCCAGCAGCTTACAGGGGGTTAATGAAAAACTGTTTTTT CASSLQGVNEKLFF NA TRBV5-4 TRBD1 TRBJ1-4 14
TGTGCCAGTGGATTCAGGGGGTATGGCTACACCTTC CASGFRGYGYTF many TRBV19 TRBD1 TRBJ1-2 12
TGTGCCAGCAGTCTTCAGACTAGCGGAGAGACCCAGTACTTC CASSLQTSGETQYF NA TRBV6-2/TRBV6-3 TRBD2 TRBJ2-5 14
TGTGCCAGCAGCTCTAGCGGGGGGAAAGAGACCCAGTACTTC CASSSSGGKETQYF NA TRBV3-1/TRBV3-2 TRBD2 TRBJ2-5 14
TGTGCCAGCTCACCACAGGGGCTTGGGAGCAATCAGCCCCAGCATTTT CASSPQGLGSNQPQHF NA TRBV18 NA TRBJ1-5 16
TGTGCCAGCGGCTGGGGACTAGCGGGGGCCGATACGCAGTATTTT CASGWGLAGADTQYF few TRBV5-4 TRBD2 TRBJ2-3 15
TGTGCCAGCAGCTTTTCAGGGGGTGACACCGGGGAGCTGTTTTTT CASSFSGGDTGELFF NA TRBV7-3 TRBD1 TRBJ2-2 15
TGTGCCAGCAGAAGCGGGGGGCCCACCGGGGAGCTGTTTTTT CASRSGGPTGELFF NA TRBV9 TRBD2 TRBJ2-2 14
TGCAGCGTTGTTGTGTTAGGGGACACTGAAGCTTTCTTT CSVVVLGDTEAFF NA TRBV29-1 NA TRBJ1-1 13
TGTGCCAGCAGTTCGACCGCCGGGACTAGCGGGGTTACAGATACGCAGTATTTT CASSSTAGTSGVTDTQYF NA TRBV28 TRBD2 TRBJ2-3 18
TGCAGCGTCACGGTCACAGATACGCAGTATTTT CSVTVTDTQYF NA TRBV29-1 NA TRBJ2-3 11
TGTGCCAGCAGCCGACTGGTCTCTGGAAACACCATATATTTT CASSRLVSGNTIYF NA TRBV7-9 NA TRBJ1-3 14
TGCAGCGTTGAGGTGAGCCTTAACTATGGCTACACCTTC CSVEVSLNYGYTF NA TRBV29-1 NA TRBJ1-2 13
TGTGCCAGCTCACCACTTCAGGGATTTACGGGGGCCAACGTCCTGACTTTC CASSPLQGFTGANVLTF NA TRBV18 NA TRBJ2-6 17
TGTGCCAGCAGCAAGGACTCGACTACCAATGAGCAGTTCTTC CASSKDSTTNEQFF NA TRBV7-9 NA TRBJ2-1 14
TGTGCCAGCAGCTTAGACGTCAGCACAGATACGCAGTATTTT CASSLDVSTDTQYF NA TRBV11-2 NA TRBJ2-3 14
TGTGCCAGCCGACAGGGCCACACTGAAGCTTTCTTT CASRQGHTEAFF NA TRBV6-5 TRBD1 TRBJ1-1 12
TGTGCCAGCAGTACAACAGGCGTACGGATGGGCGATGAGCAGTTCTTC CASSTTGVRMGDEQFF NA TRBV28 NA TRBJ2-1 16
TGTGCCTGGGGACAGGGGCCTTACAATGAGCAGTTCTTC CAWGQGPYNEQFF NA TRBV30 TRBD1 TRBJ2-1 13
TGTGCCAGTAGGGGAGGGGCAGGAGTGGGAGAAAAACTGTTTTTT CASRGGAGVGEKLFF NA TRBV19 NA TRBJ1-4 15
TGTGCCAGCAGTTCGGACAGCATGAACACTGAAGCTTTCTTT CASSSDSMNTEAFF NA TRBV7-2 NA TRBJ1-1 14
TGTGCCAGCAGCACGACTAGCGGGGGGGCAGTTGAGCAGTTCTTC CASSTTSGGAVEQFF NA TRBV11-2 TRBD2 TRBJ2-1 15
TGTGCCAGCAGCTTAGGCGCACTTAGCACAGATACGCAGTATTTT CASSLGALSTDTQYF NA TRBV11-2 NA TRBJ2-3 15
TGTGCCAGCAGCCCCTGGACAGGTGTATCCTACAATGAGCAGTTCTTC CASSPWTGVSYNEQFF NA TRBV7-2 TRBD1 TRBJ2-1 16
TGTGCCAGCAGTTACACGGGGAGCTCCTATAATTCACCCCTCCACTTT CASSYTGSSYNSPLHF few TRBV6-5 NA TRBJ1-6 16
TGTGCCAGCAGTGAAGTGCCGGGAGAAAAACTGTTTTTT CASSEVPGEKLFF NA TRBV2 NA TRBJ1-4 13
TGTGCCAGCAGTTCAAGACGGGGGGGCATCACAGATACGCAGTATTTT CASSSRRGGITDTQYF NA TRBV6-5 TRBD2 TRBJ2-3 16
TGTGCCAGCAGTTACCTTGGGCGGGGGGAGACCCAGTACTTC CASSYLGRGETQYF NA TRBV6-2/TRBV6-3 TRBD2 TRBJ2-5 14
TGTGCCAGCAGTCTACAACTAGATGGAGGCTACACCTTC CASSLQLDGGYTF few TRBV12-3/TRBV12-4 NA TRBJ1-2 13
TGTGCCAGCAGTTCCTCTTTGGGCCGGGGGGCCAACGTCCTGACTTTC CASSSSLGRGANVLTF NA TRBV25-1 NA TRBJ2-6 16
TGTGCCAGCAGTTTATATGACCACAGTGAATACGGCTACACCTTC CASSLYDHSEYGYTF NA TRBV27 NA TRBJ1-2 15
TGTGCCAGCTCACCAACCCCGAGAGAGACCCAGTACTTC CASSPTPRETQYF once TRBV18 NA TRBJ2-5 13
TGTGCCAGCATTAGGACAGGGGGTGAAGCTTTCTTT CASIRTGGEAFF NA TRBV28 TRBD1 TRBJ1-1 12
TGTGCCACCAGCAGAGATGTGACAGAGGCCTACGAGCAGTACTTC CATSRDVTEAYEQYF NA TRBV15 NA TRBJ2-7 15
TGTGCCAGCTCACCACGACGTTCTACGGGGGAGCAGTACTTC CASSPRRSTGEQYF once TRBV18 NA TRBJ2-7 14
TGCGCCAGCAGTCAATGGGTCGCCGGGGATGAAAAACTGTTTTTT CASSQWVAGDEKLFF once TRBV23-1 NA TRBJ1-4 15
TGTGCCAGCAGTGGACTAGCGGGAGGGTACGAGCAGTACTTC CASSGLAGGYEQYF NA TRBV2 TRBD2 TRBJ2-7 14
TGTGCCAGCTCGCGGACTAGCCCTCCCTCCTACAATGAGCAGTTCTTC CASSRTSPPSYNEQFF NA TRBV18 TRBD2 TRBJ2-1 16
TGTGCCAGCAGCCCCGGTGGGGGACTAGCGGGAGGGCCTCGCACAGATACGCAGTATTTT CASSPGGGLAGGPRTDTQYF NA TRBV5-5 TRBD2 TRBJ2-3 20
TGTGCCAGCAGCCTCGACAGCGTTTCCCAGCATTTT CASSLDSVSQHF NA TRBV6-6 NA TRBJ1-5 12
TGTGCCACCAGTGATAACAGGGAGTACAATCAGCCCCAGCATTTT CATSDNREYNQPQHF NA TRBV24-1 NA TRBJ1-5 15
TGCAGCGTGGGACTCAGCACGCCAACTAATGAAAAACTGTTTTTT CSVGLSTPTNEKLFF NA TRBV29-1 NA TRBJ1-4 15
TGCGCCAGCAACCCTCGATTCGAGAAGGGGGCCGGGAACACTGAAGCTTTCTTT CASNPRFEKGAGNTEAFF NA TRBV5-1 TRBD1 TRBJ1-1 18
TGTGCCAGCAAAGTCCTGGAGGTTAATTCACCCCTCCACTTT CASKVLEVNSPLHF few TRBV19 NA TRBJ1-6 14
TGCAGTGCTAGTGTGGTCCAGGGTCAGCCCCAGCATTTT CSASVVQGQPQHF once TRBV20-1 NA TRBJ1-5 13
TGTGCCAGCAGCTCCCGGGACAGCTCTGACGAGCAGTACTTC CASSSRDSSDEQYF NA TRBV5-4 TRBD1 TRBJ2-7 14
TGTGCCAGCAGCGTAAAACTAGCGGGGGGCACCGGGGAGCTGTTTTTT CASSVKLAGGTGELFF NA TRBV5-4 TRBD2 TRBJ2-2 16
TGTGCCAGCAGGTCAGCCTACGAGCAGTACTTC CASRSAYEQYF NA TRBV28 NA TRBJ2-7 11
TGCAGTGCTAGAGGACAGGTTGGCTACACCTTC CSARGQVGYTF NA TRBV20-1 NA TRBJ1-2 11
TGCGCCAGCAGCTTGGCCCCAACAGGGCCAAGCACAGATACGCAGTATTTT CASSLAPTGPSTDTQYF NA TRBV5-1 NA TRBJ2-3 17
TGTGCCATCAGTGCCGCCGGCGGGGGCAATCAGCCCCAGCATTTT CAISAAGGGNQPQHF NA TRBV10-3 NA TRBJ1-5 15
TGCGCCAGCAGCTTGGTCCCGCGGATGAACACTGAAGCTTTCTTT CASSLVPRMNTEAFF NA TRBV5-1 NA TRBJ1-1 15
TGTGCCAGCTCGCCAGCGGCTGGGATAGCGGGCGCGAACACCGGGGAGCTGTTTTTT CASSPAAGIAGANTGELFF NA TRBV18 TRBD2 TRBJ2-2 19